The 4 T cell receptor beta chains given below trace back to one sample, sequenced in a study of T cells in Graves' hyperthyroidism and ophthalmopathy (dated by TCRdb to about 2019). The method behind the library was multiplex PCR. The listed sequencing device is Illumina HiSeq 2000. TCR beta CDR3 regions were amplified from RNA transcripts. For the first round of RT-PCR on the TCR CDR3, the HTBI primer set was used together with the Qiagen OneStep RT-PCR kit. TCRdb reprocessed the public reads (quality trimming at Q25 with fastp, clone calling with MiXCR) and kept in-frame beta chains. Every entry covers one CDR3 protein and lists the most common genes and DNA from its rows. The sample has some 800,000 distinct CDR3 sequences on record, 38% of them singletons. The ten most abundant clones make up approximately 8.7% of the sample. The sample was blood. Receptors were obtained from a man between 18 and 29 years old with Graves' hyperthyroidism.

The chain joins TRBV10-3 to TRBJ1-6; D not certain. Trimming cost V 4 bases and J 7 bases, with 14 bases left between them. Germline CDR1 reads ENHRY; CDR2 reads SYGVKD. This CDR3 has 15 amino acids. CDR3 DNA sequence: TGTGCCATCAGTGGGAGAGCGGGAGGCAATTCACCCCTCCACTTT. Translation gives CAISGRAGGNSPLHF.

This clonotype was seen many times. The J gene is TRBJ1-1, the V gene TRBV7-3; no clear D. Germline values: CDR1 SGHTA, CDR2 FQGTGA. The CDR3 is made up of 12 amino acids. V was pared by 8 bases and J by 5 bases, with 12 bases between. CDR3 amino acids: CASYLGPTEAFF. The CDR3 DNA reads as TGTGCCAGCTACCTTGGACCGACTGAAGCTTTCTTT.

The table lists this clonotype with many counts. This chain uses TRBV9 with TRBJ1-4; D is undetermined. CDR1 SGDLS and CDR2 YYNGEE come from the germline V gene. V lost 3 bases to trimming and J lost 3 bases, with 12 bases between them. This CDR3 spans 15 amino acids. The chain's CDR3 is CASSEVGSPNEKLFF. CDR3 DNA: TGTGCCAGCAGCGAAGTCGGGAGCCCTAATGAAAAACTGTTTTTT.

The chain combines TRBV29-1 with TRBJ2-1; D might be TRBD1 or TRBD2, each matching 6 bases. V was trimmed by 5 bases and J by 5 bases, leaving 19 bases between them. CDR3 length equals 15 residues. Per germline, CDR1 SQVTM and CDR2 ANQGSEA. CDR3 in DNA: TGCAGCGTTCTCCGCGTCGGGGGCAGGAACAATGAGCAGTTCTTC. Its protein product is CSVLRVGGRNNEQFF.